Reported below is one TCR beta chain. These data originate in a study of blood T cell repertoires in COVID-19. Method: immunoSEQ multiplex PCR; TCRdb's copy keeps in-frame clones and lacks some. The data show around 200,000 clones, with 65% to 85% seen just once and 2.5% to 3.5% held by the top ten. Germline assignment: CDR1 SEHNR and CDR2 FQNEAQ (reference sequence). Trimming pared 3 bases from V and 3 bases from J, leaving 15 bases between. The CDR3 extends over 16 amino acids. The chain is built from TRBV7-9 and TRBJ1-5, with TRBD1 as a possible D gene (5 bases). The receptor was isolated from a man aged 50 to 59 with active or convalescent COVID-19. Specimen: peripheral blood. CDR3 loop: CASSFSGAGDNQPQHF. The CDR3 DNA reads as TGTGCCAGCAGCTTTTCTGGGGCAGGCGACAATCAGCCCCAGCATTTT. Drawing the rest from reference TRBV7-9 and TRBJ1-5, the complete variable domain is DTGVSQNPRHKITKRGQNVTFRCDPISEHNRLYWYRQTLGQGPEFLTYFQNEAQLEKSRLLSDRFSAERPKGSFSTLEIQRTEQGDSAMYLCASSFSGAGDNQPQHFGDGTRLSIL.